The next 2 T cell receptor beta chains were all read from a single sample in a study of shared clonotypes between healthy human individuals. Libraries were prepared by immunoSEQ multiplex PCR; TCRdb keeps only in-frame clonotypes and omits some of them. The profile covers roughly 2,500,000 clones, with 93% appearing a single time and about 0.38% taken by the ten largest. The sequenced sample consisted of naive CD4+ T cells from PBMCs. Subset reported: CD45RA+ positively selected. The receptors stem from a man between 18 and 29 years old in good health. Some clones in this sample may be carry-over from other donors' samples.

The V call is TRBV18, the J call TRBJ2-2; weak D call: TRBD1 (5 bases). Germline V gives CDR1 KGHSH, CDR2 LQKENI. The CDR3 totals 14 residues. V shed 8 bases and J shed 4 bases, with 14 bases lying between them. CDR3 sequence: CASRQDKLTGELFF. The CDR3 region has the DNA TGTGCCAGCCGCCAGGACAAACTCACCGGGGAGCTGTTTTTT.

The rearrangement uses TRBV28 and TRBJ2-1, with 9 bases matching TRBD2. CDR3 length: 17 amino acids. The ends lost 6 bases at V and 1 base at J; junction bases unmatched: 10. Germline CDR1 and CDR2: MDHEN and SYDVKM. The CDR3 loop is CASRGASGAGSYNEQFF. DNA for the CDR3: TGTGCCAGCAGAGGTGCTAGCGGGGCCGGATCCTACAATGAGCAGTTCTTC.